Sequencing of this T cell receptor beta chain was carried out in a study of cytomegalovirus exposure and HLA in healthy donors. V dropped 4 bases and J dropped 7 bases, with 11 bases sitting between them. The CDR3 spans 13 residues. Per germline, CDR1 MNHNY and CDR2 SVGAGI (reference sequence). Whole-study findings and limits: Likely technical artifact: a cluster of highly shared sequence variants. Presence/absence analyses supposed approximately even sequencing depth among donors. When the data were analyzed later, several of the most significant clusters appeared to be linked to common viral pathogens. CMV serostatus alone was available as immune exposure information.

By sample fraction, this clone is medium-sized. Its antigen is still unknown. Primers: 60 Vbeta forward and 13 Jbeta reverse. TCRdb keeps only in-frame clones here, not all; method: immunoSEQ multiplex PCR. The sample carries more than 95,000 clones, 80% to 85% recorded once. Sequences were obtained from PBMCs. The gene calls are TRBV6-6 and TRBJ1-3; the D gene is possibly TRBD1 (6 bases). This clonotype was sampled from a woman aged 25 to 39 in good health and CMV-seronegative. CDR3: CASSFRQGNTIYF. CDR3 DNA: TGTGCCAGCAGTTTCCGGCAGGGGAACACCATATATTTT.